The TCR beta chain described here comes from a study of blood T cell repertoires in COVID-19. Participant ages covered about 18 to 100 years across 24 US areas. Participant-given clinical history determined each cohort assignment. V shed 3 bases and J shed 3 bases, with 9 bases lying between them. The germline V gene has CDR1 MDHEN and CDR2 SYDVKM. The CDR3 loop spans 14 amino acids. The protocol was immunoSEQ multiplex PCR, while the TCRdb copy is restricted to in-frame clones and leaves out a portion. The sample yields 280,000 or so clones, around 91% seen once. This receptor was obtained from a woman aged 18 to 35 with acute COVID-19. This rearrangement joins TRBV28 to TRBJ1-5; D not resolved. Sequenced sample: PBMCs or T cells enriched from blood (not recorded which). CDR3 region: CASSLEQYNQPQHF. DNA for the CDR3: TGTGCCAGCAGTTTGGAGCAGTACAATCAGCCCCAGCATTTT. The full variable domain, with the rest looked up from reference TRBV28 and TRBJ1-5, is DVKVTQSSRYLVKRTGEKVFLECVQDMDHENMFWYRQDPGLGLRLIYFSYDVKMKEKGDIPEGYSVSREKKERFSLILESASTNQTSMYLCASSLEQYNQPQHFGDGTRLSIL.